The T cell receptor (beta chain) described here comes from a study of blood T cell repertoires in COVID-19. Whole-study context: COVID-19 samples from acute and convalescent phases originated in the United States, Italy and Spain. T cells, B-cell-depleted T cells, or PBMCs provided the cDNA or gDNA that served as material.

During active infection, Seattle patients enrolled and were then monitored through disease. The CDR3 has 17 residues. Germline-derived CDR1 and CDR2 are SNHLY and FYNNEI. Trimming took off 6 bases at V and 5 bases at J, with 25 bases between the two ends. Original methodology: Using reference gene primer amplification, nucleated cell counts were estimated. The repertoire was sequenced with immunoSEQ multiplex PCR; TCRdb's copy has only in-frame clones and lacks some. V and J calls and clone size are copied from that table; D and trimming were computed from the DNA. The data show hundreds of thousands of clones, with approximately 89% seen just once and about 2% held by the top ten.

Material for sequencing was peripheral blood. This sequence originates from a woman in her twenties or thirties with COVID-19, enrolled during active disease. The rearrangement links TRBV2 to TRBJ2-5, with a possible D match to TRBD2 (5 bases). In nucleotides, the CDR3 is TGTGCCAGCAGCGAGCTGGGGTCCCGGACTTCTGGGGAGACCCAGTACTTC. Residues: CASSELGSRTSGETQYF. Full variable domain (outside the CDR3, taken from reference TRBV2 and TRBJ2-5): EPEVTQTPSHQVTQMGQEVILRCVPISNHLYFYWYRQILGQKVEFLVSFYNNEISEKSEIFDDQFSVERPDGSNFTLKIRSTKLEDSAMYFCASSELGSRTSGETQYFGPGTRLLVL.